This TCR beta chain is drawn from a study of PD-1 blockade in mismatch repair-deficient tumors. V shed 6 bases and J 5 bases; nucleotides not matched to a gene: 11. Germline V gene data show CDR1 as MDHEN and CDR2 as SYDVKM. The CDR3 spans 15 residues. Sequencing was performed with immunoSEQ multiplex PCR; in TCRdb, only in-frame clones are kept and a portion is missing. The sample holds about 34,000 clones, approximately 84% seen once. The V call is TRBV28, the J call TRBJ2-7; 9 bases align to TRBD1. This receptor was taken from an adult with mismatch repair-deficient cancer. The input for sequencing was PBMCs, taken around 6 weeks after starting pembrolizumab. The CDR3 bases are TGTGCCAGCAGATCCGGGACAGGGAGTATCCACGAGCAGTACTTC. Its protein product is CASRSGTGSIHEQYF.